A single sample is the source of the 16 T cell receptor beta chains below, sequenced in a study of control samples from healthy donors and cancer patients. The data were produced by immunoSEQ multiplex PCR, yet TCRdb's version contains in-frame clones alone and is incomplete. This sample has 100,000 or so clones; 90% to 95% occur once, and the top ten carry 2% to 2.5%. Input material: blood. These receptors were taken from a woman younger than 30 in good health.

The CDR3 sequence is CASSSRDRVNNEQFF. The CDR3, as DNA: TGTGCCAGCAGCTCCCGGGACAGGGTTAACAATGAGCAGTTCTTC. V gene TRBV5-4 combines with J gene TRBJ2-1; 9 bases fit TRBD1. Germline V gene sequence: CDR1 SGHNT, CDR2 YYREEE (reference sequence). The CDR3 covers 15 residues. Trimming at V came to 3 bases and at J to 5 bases, leaving 6 bases not matched to a gene.

CDR3 nucleotide sequence: TGTGCCAGCTCACCACTCCCCGGGGGTTCATCCTACAATGAGCAGTTCTTC. Protein: CASSPLPGGSSYNEQFF. The chain combines TRBV18 with TRBJ2-1, with D perhaps TRBD2 (6 bases). CDR3 length equals 17 residues. CDR1 KGHSH and CDR2 LQKENI come from the germline V gene. V was cut by 1 base and J by 1 base, with 14 bases left in between.

The V call is TRBV7-9, the J call TRBJ1-6; 8 bases agree with TRBD1. The CDR3 is 15 residues long. The germline CDR1 and CDR2 sequences are SEHNR and FQNEAQ (reference sequence). The V and J ends lost 4 bases and 5 bases, in that order; junction bases with no gene match: 4. CDR3 in amino acids: CASSYGQGNNSPLHF. The CDR3 DNA reads as TGTGCCAGCAGCTATGGACAGGGTAATAATTCACCCCTCCACTTT.

The rearrangement links TRBV14 to TRBJ1-2; 8 nucleotides align to TRBD1. This CDR3 region has 15 residues. Per the germline V gene, CDR1 is SGHDN and CDR2 is FVKESK. With V trimmed by 0 bases and J by 4 bases, 4 bases remained unmatched. In DNA, the CDR3 is TGTGCCAGCAGCCAAGAGACAGGGGACGTCTATGGCTACACCTTC. Protein: CASSQETGDVYGYTF. The full variable domain, with the rest looked up from reference TRBV14 and TRBJ1-2, is EAGVTQFPSHSVIEKGQTVTLRCDPISGHDNLYWYRRVMGKEIKFLLHFVKESKQDESGMPNNRFLAERTGGTYSTLKVQPAELEDSGVYFCASSQETGDVYGYTFGSGTRLTVV.

This chain uses TRBV4-2 with TRBJ2-7; D gene unclear. Germline V lookup: CDR1 LGHNA, CDR2 YNFKEQ. This CDR3 has 15 residues. The V gene lost 0 bases and the J gene lost 6 bases, with 15 bases spanning the gap. CDR3 residues: CASSQDLSGWAEQYF. CDR3 DNA: TGTGCCAGCAGCCAAGATCTATCAGGCTGGGCCGAGCAGTACTTC.

The chain employs TRBV4-1 and TRBJ2-3, with 8 bases aligning to TRBD2. CDR3 length equals 15 residues. V gave up 5 bases and J gave up 5 bases; unmatched junction bases: 9. Germline assignment: CDR1 MGHRA and CDR2 YSYEKL. The CDR3 nucleotides are TGCGCCAGCAGCTCCCGGGAGGGTGCTGGAGATACGCAGTATTTT. Protein product: CASSSREGAGDTQYF.

The V and J genes are TRBV27 and TRBJ1-5, with D possibly matching TRBD1 (5 bases). V was trimmed by 7 bases and J by 9 bases, leaving 19 bases between them. Germline V CDR1 and CDR2: MNHEY, SMNVEV (reference sequence). CDR3 length: 14 residues. The CDR3 loop reads CASKPPGQGRPQHF. The CDR3, as DNA: TGTGCCAGCAAGCCCCCAGGGCAGGGACGGCCCCAGCATTTT.

The rearrangement uses TRBV27 and TRBJ2-2; 10 bases match TRBD2. Trimming cost V 3 bases and J 4 bases; bases outside gene matches: 5. Germline V CDR1 and CDR2: MNHEY, SMNVEV (reference sequence). The CDR3 extends over 16 amino acids. The CDR3 loop reads CASSLPSGGVTGELFF. The CDR3 DNA reads TGTGCCAGCAGTTTGCCCAGCGGGGGGGTCACCGGGGAGCTGTTTTTT.

The rearrangement joins TRBV5-6 to TRBJ2-4; 10 bases are a match to TRBD1. This CDR3 spans 16 amino acids. Germline-derived CDR1 and CDR2 are SGHDT and YYEEEE. The trim removed 3 bases at V and 7 bases at J, leaving 10 bases unmatched. The CDR3 protein is CASSSPSGTGDNIQYF. The CDR3 DNA is TGTGCCAGCAGCTCTCCGTCCGGGACAGGGGACAACATTCAGTACTTC.

This chain connects TRBV6-6 to TRBJ2-1; D may correspond to TRBD1 or TRBD2 (5 bases each). The germline V and J ends were trimmed by 6 bases and 0 bases, with 9 bases remaining between them. The CDR3 has 14 amino acids. Germline CDR1 reads MNHNY; CDR2 reads SVGAGI (reference sequence). The CDR3 sequence: CASSGTPSYNEQFF. DNA for the CDR3: TGTGCCAGCAGCGGGACCCCCTCCTACAATGAGCAGTTCTTC.

This chain connects TRBV24-1 to TRBJ1-1; no reliable D call. Trimming shortened V by 4 bases and J by 4 bases, and 12 bases separated the two germline ends. Germline loops: CDR1 KGHDR, CDR2 SFDVKD. This CDR3 comprises 14 residues. Here the CDR3 reads CATSDPGRGTEAFF. In DNA form, the CDR3 reads TGTGCCACCAGTGACCCTGGACGGGGCACTGAAGCTTTCTTT.

V is TRBV5-4 and J is TRBJ2-4; perhaps TRBD1 as D (6 bases). The CDR3 has 15 amino acids. The V gene lost 5 bases and the J gene lost 0 bases, with 12 bases spanning the gap. Germline CDR1 and CDR2: SGHNT and YYREEE (reference sequence). Here the CDR3 reads CASRPDRLAKNIQYF. The CDR3 bases are TGTGCCAGCAGGCCGGACAGATTAGCCAAAAACATTCAGTACTTC.

The J gene is TRBJ2-1, the V gene TRBV11-3; D uncertain. The CDR3 sequence is 14 residues long. The germline V and J ends were trimmed by 3 bases and 5 bases, with 11 bases remaining between them. Germline lookup yields CDR1 SGHNT and CDR2 YENEEA. In DNA form, the CDR3 reads TGTGCCAGCAGCTTCGGGCAGGCAAACAATGAGCAGTTCTTC. Protein product: CASSFGQANNEQFF.

The chain carries TRBV7-9 and TRBJ1-4, with TRBD1 as a possible D gene (5 bases). Per germline, CDR1 SEHNR and CDR2 FQNEAQ (reference sequence). This CDR3 comprises 13 residues. Between the trimmed V and J ends, which lost 5 bases and 8 bases, there was a span of 12 bases. The CDR3 coding sequence is TGTGCCAGCAGCCCCCGGGACGGCGAAAAACTGTTTTTT. Translated, it gives CASSPRDGEKLFF. The full variable domain, its missing parts supplied by reference TRBV7-9 and TRBJ1-4, is DTGVSQNPRHKITKRGQNVTFRCDPISEHNRLYWYRQTLGQGPEFLTYFQNEAQLEKSRLLSDRFSAERPKGSFSTLEIQRTEQGDSAMYLCASSPRDGEKLFFGSGTQLSVL.

V usage is TRBV2 and J usage is TRBJ2-7, with a possible D match to TRBD1 (6 bases). In germline, CDR1 is SNHLY, CDR2 FYNNEI. The CDR3 runs to 13 residues. The V and J ends lost 9 bases and 6 bases respectively, with 18 bases between them. The CDR3 sequence is CASHRDPTSEQYF. The CDR3 nucleotides are TGTGCCAGTCACAGGGACCCTACTAGCGAGCAGTACTTC.

The count of this clone is one. V usage is TRBV27 and J usage is TRBJ1-5, with TRBD1 identical over 9 bases. The CDR3 runs 14 residues. CDR1 is MNHEY, CDR2 SMNVEV, per germline (reference sequence). Losses at the gene ends were 6 bases for V and 5 bases for J; bases not matched to a gene: 5. Written as DNA, the CDR3 is TGTGCCAGCAGAGCGGGACAGGGACATCAGCCCCAGCATTTT. As protein: CASRAGQGHQPQHF.